One sample yielded the 30 T cell receptor beta chains listed below, sequenced in a study of shared clonotypes between healthy human individuals. Sequenced by immunoSEQ multiplex PCR; TCRdb stores in-frame clones only, minus some. The sample carries about 1,900,000 clones, approximately 94% recorded once. The naive CD8 population came from CD45RO-negative cells selected for CCR7, without terminally differentiated effector memory CD45RA+ cells. The source material was naive CD8+ T cells sorted from blood. These receptors were collected from a man in his late teens or twenties in good health.

The V call is TRBV9, the J call TRBJ2-3; D is uncertain. CDR3 length: 13 residues. Germline V gene data show CDR1 as SGDLS and CDR2 as YYNGEE. V was shortened by 0 bases and J by 4 bases, with 6 bases between the two germline ends. CDR3 in DNA: TGTGCCAGCAGCGTAGGACTTCCAGATACGCAGTATTTT. It specifies CASSVGLPDTQYF. Complete variable domain (other parts from reference TRBV9 and TRBJ2-3): DSGVTQTPKHLITATGQRVTLRCSPRSGDLSVYWYQQSLDQGLQFLIQYYNGEERAKGNILERFSAQQFPDLHSELNLSSLELGDSALYFCASSVGLPDTQYFGPGTRLTVL.

V and J are TRBV9 and TRBJ2-7; TRBD1 matches at 7 bases. The ends lost 4 bases at V and 3 bases at J; junction bases unmatched: 7. In germline, CDR1 is SGDLS, CDR2 YYNGEE. This CDR3 contains 14 residues. The CDR3 protein is CASSRWDRDYEQYF. In nucleotides, the CDR3 is TGTGCCAGCAGCCGCTGGGACAGAGACTACGAGCAGTACTTC.

With regard to this clone: This CDR3 is also generated by other DNA sequences in the sample. The rearrangement uses TRBV5-6 and TRBJ1-2; D may be TRBD1 (6 bases). The V and J ends lost 2 bases and 2 bases respectively, with 7 bases between them. The germline CDR1 and CDR2 sequences are SGHDT and YYEEEE. CDR3 length equals 13 residues. CDR3 residues: CASSLGGNYGYTF. Written as DNA, the CDR3 is TGTGCCAGCAGCTTAGGGGGGAACTATGGCTACACCTTC.

The chain combines TRBV5-6 with TRBJ2-1, with D perhaps matching TRBD1 or TRBD2 (5 bases each). The CDR3 sequence is 13 residues long. V lost 1 base and J lost 10, with 12 bases in between. Germline V lookup: CDR1 SGHDT, CDR2 YYEEEE. This CDR3 reads CASSLRQGREQFF. CDR3 in DNA: TGTGCCAGCAGCTTGAGGCAGGGACGGGAGCAGTTCTTC.

V gene TRBV12-2 combines with J gene TRBJ1-1. TRBV12-2 is recorded as a pseudogene. This CDR3 has 15 residues. CDR3 DNA: TGTGCAAGTCGCCTTATTGAAGGTGTGAACACTGAAGCTTTCTTT. This sequence encodes CASRLIEGVNTEAFF.

This clone was seen only once. The same CDR3 is also encoded by other DNA sequences in this sample. The chain recombines TRBV30 with TRBJ1-5; 9 bases match TRBD1. Germline-derived CDR1 and CDR2 are GTSNPN and SVGIG (reference sequence). This CDR3 is built from 15 residues. V was clipped by 2 bases and J by 2 bases; unmatched bases: 4. CDR3 sequence (DNA): TGTGCCTGGAGTCCGGGACAGGGAGGCAATCAGCCCCAGCATTTT. Translating gives CAWSPGQGGNQPQHF. The entire variable domain, with the rest obtained from reference TRBV30 and TRBJ1-5, is as follows: SQTIHQWPATLVQPVGSPLSLECTVEGTSNPNLYWYRQAAGRGLQLLFYSVGIGQISSEVPQNLSASRPQDRQFILSSKKLLLSDSGFYLCAWSPGQGGNQPQHFGDGTRLSIL.

The chain joins TRBV2 to TRBJ2-7, with a tentative D call TRBD2 (6 bases). The CDR3 is 12 residues long. Trimming stripped 6 bases from V and 3 bases from J, with 9 bases between. Germline-derived CDR1 and CDR2 are SNHLY and FYNNEI. The CDR3 DNA reads as TGTGCCAGCAGACCCGGGAGCTACGAGCAGTACTTC. This gives the protein CASRPGSYEQYF.

The genes are TRBV14 and TRBJ2-1; the match to TRBD2 covers 7 bases. This CDR3 comprises 18 residues. Per germline, CDR1 SGHDN and CDR2 FVKESK. Trimming removed 1 base from V and 6 bases from J; junction bases left unmatched: 15. The CDR3 coding sequence is TGTGCCAGCAGCCAAGGGGCCTCTAGCGGAATCGACGGCAATGAGCAGTTCTTC. It is translated as CASSQGASSGIDGNEQFF.

J is TRBJ1-1 and V is TRBV5-1; tentatively, D is TRBD1 (5 bases). The V end was cut by 5 bases, the J end by 0 bases, with 14 bases between. This CDR3 region has 15 residues. Per germline, CDR1 SGHRS and CDR2 YFSETQ. CDR3: CASRLRGQVNTEAFF. Written as DNA, the CDR3 is TGCGCCAGCAGACTCAGAGGACAAGTGAACACTGAAGCTTTCTTT.

Regarding this clone: Other DNA sequences within the sample encode an identical CDR3. This chain uses TRBV11-2 with TRBJ2-5; maybe TRBD1 (5 bases). V was clipped by 1 base and J by 0 bases, with 6 bases between them. The CDR3 length is 14 residues. Per germline, CDR1 SGHAT and CDR2 FQNNGV. CDR3 coding DNA: TGTGCCAGCAGCTTAGGGACAAACCAAGAGACCCAGTACTTC. It is translated as CASSLGTNQETQYF.

Of note for this clone: Sequence at one end of the junction differs from germline and may be a read error. Other nucleotide sequences in the sample specify the same CDR3. The chain recombines TRBV7-7 with TRBJ2-7; a possible D gene is TRBD2 (5 bases). This CDR3 spans 13 amino acids. CDR1 is SSHAT and CDR2 is FNYEAQ in the germline V gene (reference sequence). This CDR3 reads CASSLGEAYEQYF. Here the CDR3 DNA reads TGTGCTAGCAGCCTGGGAGAGGCCTACGAGCAGTACTTC.

The chain recombines TRBV14 with TRBJ1-2; the D is unclear. This CDR3 region has 13 residues. Trimming stripped 0 bases from V and 2 bases from J, with 4 bases between. Per the germline V gene, CDR1 is SGHDN and CDR2 is FVKESK. The CDR3 coding sequence is TGTGCCAGCAGCCAAGAGAAAAACTATGGCTACACCTTC. As protein: CASSQEKNYGYTF.

This chain joins TRBV9 and TRBJ2-5; D gene uncertain. CDR3 length: 12 residues. CDR1 SGDLS and CDR2 YYNGEE come from the germline V gene. Trimming removed 3 bases at V and 7 bases at J, with 10 bases between. CDR3 residues: CASSDPAGTQYF. CDR3 DNA: TGTGCCAGCAGCGACCCGGCCGGGACCCAGTACTTC.

The chain combines TRBV30 with TRBJ1-5; no definite D call. Trimming removed 2 bases at V and 9 bases at J, with 11 bases between. From germline, CDR1 is GTSNPN and CDR2 SVGIG (reference sequence). The CDR3 loop spans 12 amino acids. In nucleotides, the CDR3 is TGTGCCTGGAGTCATACGGGGTGGCCCCAGCATTTT. Translating it yields CAWSHTGWPQHF.

The rearrangement links TRBV19 to TRBJ2-6, with D unclear. The CDR3 has 18 residues. Germline loops: CDR1 LNHDA, CDR2 SQIVND (reference sequence). Deletions cut 1 base from V and 1 base from J, with 14 bases between. CDR3 protein: CASSIGPVDWSGANVLTF. As DNA, the CDR3 is TGTGCCAGTAGTATAGGCCCCGTTGATTGGTCTGGGGCCAACGTCCTGACTTTC.

The chain has TRBV4-1 and TRBJ2-7; D tentatively reads TRBD1 or TRBD2 (5 bases each). This CDR3 has 15 amino acids. V gave up 1 base and J gave up 3 bases, with 13 bases separating them. Per the germline V gene, CDR1 is MGHRA and CDR2 is YSYEKL. The DNA for the CDR3 is TGCGCCAGCAGCCAAGTTGGGGGAGAAGGCTACGAGCAGTACTTC. This sequence encodes CASSQVGGEGYEQYF.

The V and J genes are TRBV6-5 and TRBJ2-1; 7 nucleotides align to TRBD1. Germline trimming cut 2 bases from V and 3 bases from J; bases unmatched to any gene: 7. The germline gives CDR1 MNHEY, CDR2 SVGAGI. This CDR3 is built from 16 residues. In nucleotides, the CDR3 is TGTGCCAGCAGTTACCTACAGGGGTCTTTCTACAATGAGCAGTTCTTC. Its protein product is CASSYLQGSFYNEQFF.

This clone was seen a handful of times. CDR3 sequence reads: CASSLVDTQYF. The CDR3, as DNA: TGTGCCAGCAGCTTAGTAGATACCCAGTACTTC. This sequence joins TRBV7-8 and TRBJ2-7; no reliable D call. Germline assignment: CDR1 SGHVS and CDR2 FQNEAQ. The CDR3 runs 11 residues. V lost 1 base and J lost 10, with 8 bases in between.

The chain is built from TRBV7-6 and TRBJ2-5; 8 bases align to TRBD2. CDR3 size: 17 residues. J lost 1 base, V lost 0 bases, and 7 bases had no gene match. Germline CDR1 SGHVS, CDR2 FNYEAQ. CDR3 in amino acids: CASSLASGGGSQETQYF. CDR3 nucleotides: TGTGCCAGCAGCTTAGCCTCAGGCGGGGGGTCCCAAGAGACCCAGTACTTC.

The chain combines TRBV6-5 with TRBJ1-5; D is undetermined. The CDR3 has 15 amino acids. Germline CDR1 and CDR2: MNHEY and SVGAGI. V was pared by 6 bases and J by 5 bases, with 17 bases between. CDR3 region: CASSTPLVLDQPQHF. The CDR3, as DNA: TGTGCCAGCAGCACGCCGCTAGTACTCGATCAGCCCCAGCATTTT.

V gene TRBV6-6 combines with J gene TRBJ2-1; 10 positions match TRBD2. CDR1 is MNHNY, CDR2 SVGAGI, per germline (reference sequence). Unmatched junction bases numbered 4, after V lost 2 bases and J lost 6 bases. This CDR3 contains 15 residues. The CDR3 DNA is TGTGCCAGCAGTTACCCGACTAGCGGGTTCAATGAGCAGTTCTTC. Translation: CASSYPTSGFNEQFF.

The CDR3: CASRTSGYTGELFF. Written as DNA, the CDR3 is TGTGCCAGCAGGACTAGCGGCTACACCGGGGAGCTGTTTTTT. This rearrangement joins TRBV19 to TRBJ2-2; 10 bases map to TRBD2. The CDR3 is 14 amino acids. Germline-derived CDR1 and CDR2 are LNHDA and SQIVND (reference sequence). V gave up 9 bases and J gave up 3 bases; unmatched junction bases: 4.

J is TRBJ2-1 and V is TRBV6-6, with 14 bases fitting TRBD2. Germline loops: CDR1 MNHNY, CDR2 SVGAGI (reference sequence). The V and J ends lost 2 bases and 9 bases, in that order; junction bases with no gene match: 3. This CDR3 is 15 amino acids long. As DNA, the CDR3 is TGTGCCAGCAGTTACGGGACTAGCGGGAGAGGTGAGCAGTTCTTC. Translating gives CASSYGTSGRGEQFF.

This sequence joins TRBV28 and TRBJ1-2, with D possibly TRBD1 on 5 matching bases. The V gene lost 0 bases and the J gene lost 5 bases, with 10 bases spanning the gap. The CDR3 is 14 amino acids. Germline V gene lookup returns CDR1 MDHEN and CDR2 SYDVKM. CDR3 amino acids: CASSLWEQDYGYTF. The CDR3 DNA is TGTGCCAGCAGTTTATGGGAACAGGATTATGGCTACACCTTC.

J is TRBJ2-2 and V is TRBV7-6; D not certain. Trimming removed 2 bases at V and 4 bases at J, with 17 bases between. This CDR3 is 17 amino acids long. Germline values: CDR1 SGHVS, CDR2 FNYEAQ. CDR3 coding DNA: TGTGCCAGCAGCTTATTCGTGGGGAATTCGGGCACCGGGGAGCTGTTTTTT. Translated: CASSLFVGNSGTGELFF.

In its sample, this clone was seen once. J is TRBJ2-7 and V is TRBV27, with 14 bases identical to TRBD2. Unmatched junction bases numbered 9, after V lost 6 bases and J lost 5 bases. Germline CDR1 MNHEY, CDR2 SMNVEV (reference sequence). The CDR3 loop spans 16 amino acids. CDR3 DNA: TGTGCCAGCAGCCCTACGACTAGCGGGGGGGCTGACGAGCAGTACTTC. Its translation is CASSPTTSGGADEQYF.

This rearrangement joins TRBV4-1 to TRBJ1-6; no reliable D call. CDR3 size: 14 residues. Trimming left V 3 bases short and J 9 bases short, with 12 bases between. Germline CDR1 reads MGHRA; CDR2 reads YSYEKL. In DNA form, the CDR3 reads TGCGCCAGCAGCCACAGATCCGACGGTTCACCCCTCCACTTT. Amino acid sequence: CASSHRSDGSPLHF.

The chain is built from TRBV19 and TRBJ1-5; D is undetermined. The V end lost 3 bases, the J end lost 0 bases, and 18 bases lay between the germline ends. The CDR3 has 18 residues. Per the germline V gene, CDR1 is LNHDA and CDR2 is SQIVND (reference sequence). The CDR3 is CASSIRLVWEDSNQPQHF. CDR3 bases: TGTGCCAGTAGTATTAGATTGGTATGGGAAGATAGCAATCAGCCCCAGCATTTT. Looking up the rest from reference TRBV19 and TRBJ1-5 gives the full variable domain: DGGITQSPKYLFRKEGQNVTLSCEQNLNHDAMYWYRQDPGQGLRLIYYSQIVNDFQKGDIAEGYSVSREKKESFPLTVTSAQKNPTAFYLCASSIRLVWEDSNQPQHFGDGTRLSIL.

The chain employs TRBV4-1 and TRBJ1-5, with D perhaps matching TRBD1 (6 bases). The germline V and J ends were trimmed by 4 bases and 5 bases, with 15 bases remaining between them. Germline V lookup: CDR1 MGHRA, CDR2 YSYEKL. The CDR3 has 15 amino acids. The CDR3 coding sequence is TGCGCCAGCAGCCGGGAGACAGGACCCCATCAGCCCCAGCATTTT. Translated, it gives CASSRETGPHQPQHF.

CDR3 coding DNA: TGTGCCAGCAGCTTATATCCGGATAGCGGGCCCGGGTACGAGCAGTTCTTC. Amino acids: CASSLYPDSGPGYEQFF. The chain carries TRBV11-2 and TRBJ2-1; 7 bases agree with TRBD2. V lost 2 bases and J lost 10; bases outside the gene matches: 17. This CDR3 has 17 amino acids. Per the germline V gene, CDR1 is SGHAT and CDR2 is FQNNGV.